This TCR beta chain appears in the sequencing data of a study of beta chain features in type 1 diabetes. It was one heparinised blood draw, averaging roughly 120 mL, that each donor gave. Once sorted, every population was more than 98% pure. The germline V gene has CDR1 SQVTM and CDR2 ANQGSEA. The length of the CDR3 is 15 residues. The ends were cut back, 3 bases at V and 4 bases at J, with 17 bases in the middle. Of the isolated RNA, all was reverse transcribed, and so the sequenced material was expressed TCRB transcripts. Libraries were prepared by immunoSEQ multiplex PCR; TCRdb keeps only in-frame clonotypes and omits some of them. Counted here are 130,000 to 150,000 clones, approximately 52% occurring once; the ten biggest clones make up around 0.43%.

The sequencing input was Tregs from blood. This TCR was sampled from a man aged 18 to 35 in good health. The chain links TRBV29-1 to TRBJ2-3; possible D gene TRBD2, 7 bases. The CDR3 DNA sequence: TGCAGCGTTGAGGGGTTGGGCGGGGGCCCAGATACGCAGTATTTT. Amino acids: CSVEGLGGGPDTQYF.